Many counts were recorded for the clone carrying this TCR beta chain. Its antigen remains unknown. Each CDR3 protein is one row after TCRdb ran MiXCR on the RT-PCR reads. Among about 500,000 distinct CDR3 sequences listed, approximately 15% were seen once. These data belong to a study of response to subunit inactivated influenza vaccine. The CDR3 is made up of 14 amino acids. CDR1 and CDR2 (germline): DFQATT, SNEGSKA (reference sequence). Trimming removed 3 bases at V and 0 bases at J, with 10 bases between. The study's findings and limits: The authors suggested that few new T cells are recruited per seasonal influenza vaccination.

Sequenced material: CD4+ T cells sorted from PBMCs, taken around 25 months after vaccination. The TCR sequence derives from a man aged 45 to 70 who received an inactivated influenza vaccine. The chain uses TRBV20-1 and TRBJ2-3; D unresolved. The CDR3 here is CSARLGRSTDTQYF. Here the CDR3 DNA reads TGCAGTGCTAGGTTAGGGCGGAGCACAGATACGCAGTATTTT.